A selection of T cell receptor beta chains follows, all from one sample in a study of CD8 T cells in Susac syndrome. MiXCR, applied by TCRdb to the immunoSEQ multiplex PCR reads, yields one record per CDR3 protein. Here the sample spans some 300,000 distinct CDR3 sequences, 85% being singletons. The sequencing input was CD8+ T cells from PBMCs. The receptors stem from a human donor with multiple sclerosis. The CDR3 runs from the conserved cysteine through the conserved F or W. Fields, in order: CDR3 length, J gene, clone size, D gene, V gene, CDR3 protein, CDR3 DNA. The D gene is left open where the match is weak. The size field is filled for only some rows; it gives once, few, many or a size class.

CDR3 length: 18
J gene: TRBJ2-3
clone size: .
D gene: TRBD2
V gene: TRBV2
CDR3 protein: CASSLTGTSSTVEDTQYF
CDR3 DNA: TGTGCCAGCAGCCTGACCGGGACTAGCTCCACCGTTGAGGATACGCAGTATTTT

CDR3 length: 14
J gene: TRBJ2-7
clone size: .
D gene: TRBD2
V gene: TRBV6-1
CDR3 protein: CASTSGRRAYEQYF
CDR3 DNA: TGTGCCAGCACTAGCGGGAGAAGAGCCTACGAGCAGTACTTC

CDR3 length: 14
J gene: TRBJ2-7
clone size: .
D gene: .
V gene: TRBV5-4
CDR3 protein: CASSSRGVGYEQYF
CDR3 DNA: TGTGCCAGCAGCTCACGGGGTGTAGGCTACGAGCAGTACTTC

CDR3 length: 17
J gene: TRBJ1-5
clone size: .
D gene: TRBD1
V gene: TRBV7-8
CDR3 protein: CASSSRDRGRSNQPQHF
CDR3 DNA: TGTGCCAGCAGCAGCCGGGACAGGGGGCGAAGCAATCAGCCCCAGCATTTT

CDR3 length: 14
J gene: TRBJ2-1
clone size: .
D gene: .
V gene: TRBV6-2/TRBV6-3
CDR3 protein: CAIRGTPGHNEQFF
CDR3 DNA: TGTGCCATTAGAGGGACCCCGGGGCACAATGAGCAGTTCTTC

CDR3 length: 15
J gene: TRBJ2-1
clone size: .
D gene: .
V gene: TRBV6-2/TRBV6-3
CDR3 protein: CASSLRDGEYNEQFF
CDR3 DNA: TGTGCCAGCAGTCTCCGGGACGGAGAGTACAATGAGCAGTTCTTC

CDR3 length: 15
J gene: TRBJ1-2
clone size: .
D gene: TRBD1
V gene: TRBV4-3
CDR3 protein: CASSQDRDSNYGYTF
CDR3 DNA: TGCGCCAGCAGCCAAGATCGGGACAGCAACTATGGCTACACCTTC

CDR3 length: 13
J gene: TRBJ2-7
clone size: once
D gene: .
V gene: TRBV6-5
CDR3 protein: CASSREAAYEQYF
CDR3 DNA: TGTGCCAGCAGTAGGGAAGCGGCTTACGAGCAGTACTTC

CDR3 length: 18
J gene: TRBJ2-3
clone size: once
D gene: TRBD2
V gene: TRBV20-1
CDR3 protein: CSARAYNPAGDNADTQYF
CDR3 DNA: TGCAGTGCTAGAGCTTATAACCCAGCGGGAGACAACGCAGATACGCAGTATTTT

CDR3 length: 18
J gene: TRBJ2-5
clone size: .
D gene: .
V gene: TRBV4-1
CDR3 protein: CASSQGLGRVGPQETQYF
CDR3 DNA: TGCGCCAGCAGCCAAGGTCTCGGCAGGGTGGGCCCCCAGGAGACCCAGTACTTC

CDR3 length: 16
J gene: TRBJ2-3
clone size: .
D gene: .
V gene: TRBV6-6
CDR3 protein: CASSSLEERIAGPQYF
CDR3 DNA: TGTGCCAGCAGTTCCCTTGAGGAGCGGATCGCAGGCCCGCAGTATTTT

CDR3 length: 12
J gene: TRBJ1-1
clone size: .
D gene: .
V gene: TRBV28
CDR3 protein: CASSRGPYGAFF
CDR3 DNA: TGTGCCAGCAGTAGGGGACCGTACGGAGCTTTCTTT

CDR3 length: 15
J gene: TRBJ2-5
clone size: .
D gene: .
V gene: TRBV6-1
CDR3 protein: CASSSEGMPEETQYF
CDR3 DNA: TGTGCCAGCAGCTCCGAGGGGATGCCGGAAGAGACCCAGTACTTC